Sequencing of this T cell receptor (beta chain) was carried out in a study of T cells of healthy individuals. One entry per CDR3 protein, called by TCRdb with MiXCR from the 5' RACE reads. The sample lists tens of thousands of distinct CDR3 sequences, around 4.5% occurring once. V lost 6 bases, J lost 0 bases, and 13 bases lay in between. Germline CDR1 SQVTM, CDR2 ANQGSEA. The CDR3 spans 14 residues. This clonotype appeared many times. V usage is TRBV29-1 and J usage is TRBJ2-3; D is unresolved. The TCR was taken from a human donor in good health. The CDR3 region is CSVEDAASTDTQYF. The CDR3 region has the DNA TGCAGCGTCGAGGACGCCGCTAGCACAGATACGCAGTATTTT.